The 27 T cell receptor beta chains listed next were all sequenced from one sample in a study of Graves' ophthalmopathy and Graves' hyperthyroidism. Investigators amplified TCR beta CDR3 regions from RNA transcripts. Investigators did first-round RT-PCR with HTBI primers, then second-round multiplex PCR. TCRdb reprocessed the multiplex PCR reads with MiXCR, giving one entry per CDR3 protein. Of about 500,000 distinct CDR3 sequences listed, 35% to 45% are singletons. The sequencing input was peripheral blood or thyroid tissue (not recorded which). The origin of the receptors is an adult man with Graves' hyperthyroidism.

The chain combines TRBV5-6 with TRBJ2-1, with TRBD2 matching over 9 bases. CDR3 size: 17 residues. Germline assignment: CDR1 SGHDT and CDR2 YYEEEE. V was pared by 5 bases and J by 5 bases, with 14 bases of the junction left unmatched. Here the CDR3 DNA reads TGTGCCAGCAGTTTCCGCAATAGCGGGAGTAAAGACAATGAGCAGTTCTTC. This gives the protein CASSFRNSGSKDNEQFF.

This clonotype was counted many times. The genes are TRBV5-1 and TRBJ1-1; a weak D match, TRBD1 (5 bases). Between the trimmed V and J ends, which lost 0 bases and 1 base, there was a span of 19 bases. Germline lookup yields CDR1 SGHRS and CDR2 YFSETQ. CDR3 size: 18 residues. The CDR3 loop is CASSLDRMGRVRNTEAFF. The CDR3 DNA is TGCGCCAGCAGCTTGGACCGGATGGGCAGGGTGAGGAACACTGAAGCTTTCTTT.

Worth noting for this clonotype: A much larger clone is a single base away; this may be a read error. The J gene is TRBJ2-2, the V gene TRBV10-3; TRBD2 aligns across 11 bases. CDR3 length: 15 residues. Germline V gene lookup returns CDR1 ENHRY and CDR2 SYGVKD. V lost 4 bases to trimming and J lost 6 bases; unmatched junction nucleotides: 4. Written as DNA, the CDR3 is TGTGCCATCAGTGGACTAGCGGGAACGGCCGGGGAGCTGTTTTTT. Protein sequence: CAISGLAGTAGELFF.

This clonotype was detected ten times or more. This sequence joins TRBV15 and TRBJ1-2; D is perhaps TRBD1 (5 bases). The CDR3 totals 15 residues. Germline V gene sequence: CDR1 LNHNV, CDR2 YYDKDF (reference sequence). The germline V and J ends were trimmed by 0 bases and 0 bases, with 8 bases remaining between them. The CDR3 loop is CATSREQGANYGYTF. CDR3 DNA: TGTGCCACCAGCAGAGAGCAGGGAGCTAACTATGGCTACACCTTC.

The chain employs TRBV29-1 and TRBJ1-2; D may be TRBD1 (5 bases). The CDR3 length is 13 residues. CDR1 and CDR2 from the germline V gene are SQVTM and ANQGSEA. V lost 4 bases, J lost 2 bases, and 11 bases lay in between. CDR3 residues: CSVGRRDNYGYTF. CDR3 in DNA: TGCAGCGTTGGGCGCCGGGACAACTATGGCTACACCTTC.

V usage is TRBV29-1 and J usage is TRBJ1-2, with D unresolved. The CDR3 spans 12 residues. The V and J ends lost 8 bases and 3 bases respectively, with 13 bases between them. Germline V gene lookup returns CDR1 SQVTM and CDR2 ANQGSEA. The CDR3, as DNA: TGCAGCTTAGATTGGGGAGACTATGGCTACACCTTC. Amino acid sequence: CSLDWGDYGYTF.

This chain uses TRBV15 with TRBJ1-5, with D perhaps matching TRBD1 (6 bases). The CDR3 extends over 15 amino acids. The V and J ends lost 3 bases and 0 bases respectively, with 9 bases between them. Per the germline V gene, CDR1 is LNHNV and CDR2 is YYDKDF (reference sequence). The CDR3 DNA is TGTGCCACCAGCAGGGACAGCTATAGCAATCAGCCCCAGCATTTT. Protein sequence: CATSRDSYSNQPQHF.

Written as DNA, the CDR3 is TGTGCCAGCAGCTTAAGGGGCGCCCCTATGAACACTGAAGCTTTCTTT. The encoded protein is CASSLRGAPMNTEAFF. The chain employs TRBV5-5 and TRBJ1-1; D possibly corresponds to TRBD1 (5 bases). Germline V lookup: CDR1 SGHKS, CDR2 YYEKEE (reference sequence). Trimming pared 2 bases from V and 0 bases from J, leaving 14 bases between. This CDR3 is built from 16 residues.

This clonotype was recorded at least ten times. V is TRBV20-1 and J is TRBJ2-2; D perhaps matches TRBD1 (5 bases). The CDR3 runs to 14 residues. Trimming shortened V by 1 base and J by 4 bases, and 10 bases separated the two germline ends. The germline gives CDR1 DFQATT, CDR2 SNEGSKA (reference sequence). CDR3 region: CSARVGQGTGELFF. The CDR3 coding sequence is TGCAGTGCTAGAGTAGGGCAGGGCACCGGGGAGCTGTTTTTT.

This clonotype was counted many times. The V call is TRBV11-2, the J call TRBJ2-5, with TRBD2 as a possible D gene (6 bases). CDR1 and CDR2 from the germline V gene are SGHAT and FQNNGV. The length of the CDR3 is 15 residues. V gave up 1 base and J gave up 5 bases, with 14 bases separating them. The CDR3: CASSLAIGGLETQYF. The CDR3 nucleotides are TGTGCCAGCAGCTTAGCCATCGGGGGTCTCGAGACCCAGTACTTC.

This clonotype was recorded many times. This chain joins TRBV7-6 and TRBJ2-2; D may match TRBD1 or TRBD2 (6 bases each). Germline V gene sequence: CDR1 SGHVS, CDR2 FNYEAQ. The CDR3 totals 17 residues. V lost 5 bases, J lost 6 bases, and 22 bases lay in between. The DNA of the CDR3 is TGTGCCAGCAGCCATATGAATAGCGGAAGGGGGGCCGGGGAGCTGTTTTTT. This sequence encodes CASSHMNSGRGAGELFF.

This clonotype was observed many times. V and J are TRBV6-6 and TRBJ1-2; the match to TRBD1 covers 7 bases. The CDR3 extends over 15 amino acids. Germline loops: CDR1 MNHNY, CDR2 SVGAGI (reference sequence). Trimming removed 0 bases from V and 2 bases from J; junction bases left unmatched: 3. As DNA, the CDR3 is TGTGCCAGCAGTTACTCGTTCAGGGGGAACTATGGCTACACCTTC. This codes for CASSYSFRGNYGYTF.

The rearrangement joins TRBV20-1 to TRBJ2-5; 7 bases agree with TRBD1. The ends lost 6 bases at V and 9 bases at J; junction bases unmatched: 4. Germline V gives CDR1 DFQATT, CDR2 SNEGSKA (reference sequence). CDR3 length: 10 residues. CDR3 in DNA: TGCAGTGCGCAACAGGGGTCCCAGTACTTC. Translated: CSAQQGSQYF.

The chain links TRBV7-8 to TRBJ1-4, with TRBD1 matching over 8 bases. V shed 5 bases, J shed 1 base, and the junction held 9 bases outside the gene matches. The CDR3 is 17 residues long. Germline V gene data show CDR1 as SGHVS and CDR2 as FQNEAQ. The CDR3 coding sequence is TGTGCCAGCAGCAGAAAGTGGGACAGGCGAACTAATGAAAAACTGTTTTTT. Protein: CASSRKWDRRTNEKLFF.

The gene calls are TRBV7-9 and TRBJ2-7; 9 bases map to TRBD2. The length of the CDR3 is 14 residues. Looked up from germline, CDR1 is SEHNR and CDR2 is FQNEAQ (reference sequence). V shed 4 bases, J shed 2 bases, and the junction held 3 bases outside the gene matches. CDR3 sequence reads: CASSYWTSAYEQYF. CDR3 bases: TGTGCCAGCAGCTATTGGACTAGCGCCTACGAGCAGTACTTC.

This chain joins TRBV4-1 and TRBJ2-3, with 10 bases matching TRBD2. Germline lookup yields CDR1 MGHRA and CDR2 YSYEKL. The junction had 5 bases not matched to a gene; V was cut back by 5 bases and J by 3 bases. The CDR3 covers 15 residues. The CDR3 DNA reads TGCGCCAGCAGCTTACTAGCGGGGTGGACAGATACGCAGTATTTT. Amino acid sequence: CASSLLAGWTDTQYF.

Notes on this clonotype: Possible read error: a much larger clone is one base away. The CDR3 protein is CASSDADPNTEAFF. CDR3 DNA sequence: TGTGCCAGCAGCGATGCGGACCCGAACACTGAAGCTTTCTTT. The chain carries TRBV7-2 and TRBJ1-1; D is undetermined. The V and J ends lost 5 bases and 1 base respectively, with 11 bases between them. There are 14 residues in the CDR3. Germline loops: CDR1 SGHTA, CDR2 FQGNSA.

This clonotype was detected ten times or more. This sequence joins TRBV5-8 and TRBJ2-7; 15 nucleotides line up with TRBD2. V trimming: 4 bases; J trimming: 4 bases; junction bases outside the gene matches: 3. Germline CDR1 SGHTS, CDR2 YDEGEE. The CDR3 spans 15 residues. CDR3 nucleotide sequence: TGTGCCAGCAGCCCTGGACTAGCGGGAGGGTACGAGCAGTACTTC. Its protein product is CASSPGLAGGYEQYF. The variable domain in full, with the rest retrieved from reference TRBV5-8 and TRBJ2-7, is EAGVTQSPTHLIKTRGQQATLRCSPISGHTSVYWYQQALGLGLQFLLWYDEGEERNRGNFPPRFSGRQFPNYSSELNVNALELEDSALYLCASSPGLAGGYEQYFGPGTRLTVT.

This clonotype appeared many times. The CDR3 DNA follows: TGCAGCTTAGGGGCAGGTCCAGGGGGCGCAGTAAAGACTGAAGCTTTCTTT. Its protein product is CSLGAGPGGAVKTEAFF. The chain carries TRBV29-1 and TRBJ1-1; TRBD1 matches at 8 bases. With V trimmed by 8 bases and J by 5 bases, 22 bases remained unmatched. The CDR3 covers 17 residues. Germline lookup yields CDR1 SQVTM and CDR2 ANQGSEA.

The V gene is TRBV7-9, the J gene TRBJ2-5; 8 bases line up with TRBD1. The V and J ends lost 6 bases and 7 bases, in that order; junction bases with no gene match: 7. Germline-derived CDR1 and CDR2 are SEHNR and FQNEAQ (reference sequence). There are 13 residues in the CDR3. The CDR3, as DNA: TGTGCCAGCAGTTTTGACAGGGGAGGGACCCAGTACTTC. Translating gives CASSFDRGGTQYF.

This clonotype has at least ten counts. The J gene is TRBJ2-2, the V gene TRBV11-2; D gene uncertain. Trimming pared 4 bases from V and 7 bases from J, leaving 7 bases between. Germline lookup yields CDR1 SGHAT and CDR2 FQNNGV. The CDR3 extends over 12 amino acids. CDR3 nucleotides: TGTGCCAGCAGCTATGTGATCGGGGAGCTGTTTTTT. This sequence encodes CASSYVIGELFF.

This clonotype was counted at least ten times. J is TRBJ1-2 and V is TRBV10-3, with a possible D match to TRBD1 (5 bases). The CDR3 is 11 amino acids. CDR1 and CDR2 from the germline V gene are ENHRY and SYGVKD. With 10 bases removed from V and 2 bases from J, the gap between germline ends came to 8 bases. CDR3 nucleotides: TGTGCCACAGGGTCAAACTATGGCTACACCTTC. Residues: CATGSNYGYTF.

The CDR3 nucleotides read TGTGCCATCAGTCAACAACTTTACGAGCAGTACTTC. Encoded protein: CAISQQLYEQYF. The chain links TRBV10-3 to TRBJ2-7; D gene unclear. CDR1 ENHRY and CDR2 SYGVKD come from the germline V gene. V was clipped by 5 bases and J by 4 bases, with 9 bases between them. This CDR3 is built from 12 residues.

In this sample, this clonotype turned up a few times. The chain has TRBV6-6 and TRBJ1-1, with D possibly being TRBD1 (5 bases). Trimming pared 5 bases from V and 1 base from J, leaving 11 bases between. CDR1 MNHNY and CDR2 SVGAGI come from the germline V gene (reference sequence). The CDR3 spans 14 residues. CDR3 sequence reads: CASSDSGPNTEAFF. CDR3 in DNA: TGTGCCAGCAGTGATTCGGGACCGAACACTGAAGCTTTCTTT.

This clonotype was detected ten times or more. This sequence joins TRBV5-1 and TRBJ1-1, with 8 bases identical to TRBD1. The CDR3 runs 14 residues. Germline CDR1 reads SGHRS; CDR2 reads YFSETQ. V dropped 4 bases and J dropped 3; count of bases not matched to a gene: 5. The CDR3 bases are TGCGCCAGCAGCCCAGGGGGCGGGTACACTGAAGCTTTCTTT. Encoded protein: CASSPGGGYTEAFF.

This clonotype was detected ten times or more. J is TRBJ1-2 and V is TRBV2; TRBD1 matches at 8 bases. The junction had 8 bases not matched to a gene; V was cut back by 5 bases and J by 6 bases. This CDR3 has 14 amino acids. The V gene's germline CDR1 is SNHLY and CDR2 FYNNEI. The CDR3 bases are TGTGCCAGCAGTTGGACAGGGCCGTCGAATGGCTACACCTTC. Translation gives CASSWTGPSNGYTF.

As regards this clonotype: It may be a read error: a sequence one base away is much more abundant. V and J are TRBV7-2 and TRBJ1-2; D gene unclear. V was shortened by 2 bases and J by 0 bases, with 7 bases between the two germline ends. Germline CDR1 is SGHTA and CDR2 is FQGNSA. This CDR3 spans 14 amino acids. CDR3 bases: TGTGCCAGCAGCTTACCAGACACTAACTATGGCTACACCTTC. It yields the protein CASSLPDTNYGYTF.